The clone carrying this TCR beta chain was detected only a few times. The record originates from a study of blood T cells in healthy people across ages. The V end lost 6 bases, the J end lost 0 bases, and 18 bases lay between the germline ends. The CDR3 length is 16 residues. Germline V lookup: CDR1 MNHNY, CDR2 SVGAGI (reference sequence). Next came a second PCR, run for 7 to 11 cycles, which used a sample-barcoded 5' primer along with a J-beta primer mix. TCRdb independently ran MiXCR on the 5' RACE reads; one entry per CDR3 protein. The sample lists about 1.8 million distinct CDR3 sequences; around 48% were seen once.

What was sequenced was blood. This rearrangement joins TRBV6-6 to TRBJ2-7, with D possibly being TRBD1 (6 bases). The TCR was taken from a woman in her 40s in good health. DNA of the CDR3: TGTGCCAGCAGCCCCACCGGGACAACGAGCTCCTACGAGCAGTACTTC. This translates into CASSPTGTTSSYEQYF.